This T cell receptor beta chain emerged from a study of T cells in Graves' hyperthyroidism and ophthalmopathy. The overall study: Once the initial diagnosis was made, peripheral blood was obtained before any treatment.

This clonotype was seen many times. Its target is unknown. Disease duration under 2 months; hyperthyroidism patients were aged 18 to 65. There were TCR beta CDR3 regions amplified from RNA transcripts. In the first-round RT-PCR of the TCR CDR3, the HTBI primer set was used. TCRdb called the multiplex PCR reads again in MiXCR, with one record for every CDR3 protein. This sample has some 740,000 distinct CDR3 sequences, with 12% to 15% found just once. Findings and caveats of the study: Ophthalmopathy was distinguished from stable hyperthyroidism by 13 V-J signatures.

V gave up 7 bases and J gave up 3 bases; unmatched junction bases: 19. This CDR3 comprises 18 residues. Per the germline V gene, CDR1 is MDHEN and CDR2 is SYDVKM. This clonotype was sampled from a woman between 18 and 29 years old with Graves' hyperthyroidism. The sample comprised blood. The chain employs TRBV28 and TRBJ2-3, with 7 nucleotides matching TRBD2. The CDR3 region has the DNA TGTGCCAGCACCTTCTCGCGCTCGGCGGGAGTGGGGACAGATACGCAGTATTTT. This sequence encodes CASTFSRSAGVGTDTQYF. Full variable domain (outside the CDR3, taken from reference TRBV28 and TRBJ2-3): DVKVTQSSRYLVKRTGEKVFLECVQDMDHENMFWYRQDPGLGLRLIYFSYDVKMKEKGDIPEGYSVSREKKERFSLILESASTNQTSMYLCASTFSRSAGVGTDTQYFGPGTRLTVL.